This T cell receptor (beta chain) emerged from a study of blood T cell repertoires in COVID-19. Study-level information: The samples span acute and convalescent COVID-19 from the United States, Italy and Spain. From T cells, B-cell-depleted T cells, or PBMCs came the material, which was cDNA or gDNA.

The CDR3 sequence is 15 residues long. V dropped 6 bases and J dropped 7; count of bases not matched to a gene: 15. Germline V lookup: CDR1 MNHNY, CDR2 SVGAGI (reference sequence). Original analysis: From reference gene primer amplification, estimates of nucleated cell counts were derived. Assay: immunoSEQ multiplex PCR; the TCRdb copy retains only in-frame clones and omits some. Clone size and V and J calls were adopted from that table, with D and trimming inferred from the DNA. The sample lists around 140,000 clones; 65% to 85% were seen once. This TCR came from a woman aged 60-75 years with acute or convalescent COVID-19. The genes are TRBV6-6 and TRBJ2-7, with 7 bases identical to TRBD2. Sequencing used peripheral blood. The CDR3 region has the DNA TGTGCCAGCAGCCCGCCGGTGGCTAGCGGTCTGGAGCAGTACTTC. This sequence encodes CASSPPVASGLEQYF.